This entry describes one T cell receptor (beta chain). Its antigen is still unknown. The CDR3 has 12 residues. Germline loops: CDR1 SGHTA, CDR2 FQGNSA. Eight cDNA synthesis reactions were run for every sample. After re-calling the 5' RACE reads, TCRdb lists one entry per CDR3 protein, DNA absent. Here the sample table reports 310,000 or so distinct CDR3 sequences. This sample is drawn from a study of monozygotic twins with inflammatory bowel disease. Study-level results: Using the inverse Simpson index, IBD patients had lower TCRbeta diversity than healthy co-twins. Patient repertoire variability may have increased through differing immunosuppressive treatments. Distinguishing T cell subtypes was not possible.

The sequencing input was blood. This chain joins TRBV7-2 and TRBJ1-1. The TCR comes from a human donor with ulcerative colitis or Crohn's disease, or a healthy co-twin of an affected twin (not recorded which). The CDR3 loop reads CASIKGNTEAFF.